The sequence of this T cell receptor beta chain was determined in a study of Ad26.COV2.S vaccination and SARS-CoV-2 variants. Treatment: some 19 received Ad26.COV2.S at low or high dose, single or two shots; about five received placebo; per-sample allocation not given. Vaccine and placebo recipients were sampled on day 63 after the first injection. General study findings and limits: Researchers reported similar non-spike TCR breadth in vaccine and placebo recipients. Possibly, TCR breadth and depth analyses underestimated total T cell responses.

Profiled with immunoSEQ multiplex PCR; TCRdb holds only in-frame clones, not every one. The sample consists of some 250,000 clones, 85% to 90% of them appearing once. Turning to this clone: As yet, its antigen is unknown.

The ends lost 2 bases at V and 3 bases at J; junction bases unmatched: 5. The CDR3 contains 15 residues. Germline CDR1 is SGHTA and CDR2 is FQGNSA. The V call is TRBV7-2, the J call TRBJ2-3, with TRBD2 matching 7 bases. The clonotype originates from a person aged 18-65 years who received the Ad26.COV2.S COVID-19 vaccine or a placebo. The sequences come from peripheral blood, collected in a trial of Ad26.COV2.S vaccine versus placebo. In nucleotides, the CDR3 is TGTGCCAGCAGCTTAATGGCGGGAGTGACAGATACGCAGTATTTT. It translates to CASSLMAGVTDTQYF.